These T cell receptor beta chains were read from a single sample in a study of OX40 agonist ivuxolimab in advanced cancers. Assay used: immunoSEQ multiplex PCR; TCRdb lists only in-frame clones, some missing. This sample has 50,000 to 60,000 clones, with 70% to 90% found just once. Sequencing used CD4+ or CD8+ T cells sorted from blood, obtained in a trial of the OX40 agonist ivuxolimab. Receptors originate from an adult with an advanced solid tumor such as melanoma, head and neck, liver or kidney cancer. The CDR3 runs from the conserved cysteine through the conserved F or W. The D gene is left open where the match is weak. Size is stated for part of the rows, as once, few or many counts, or as a class when the clone is expanded.

TRBV4-1,.,TRBJ1-4,.,CASSRGGTNEKLFF,TGCGCCAGCAGCCGTGGGGGCACTAATGAAAAACTGTTTTTT
TRBV28,.,TRBJ2-1,.,CASSSKYEQFF,TGTGCCAGCAGTTCAAAGTATGAGCAGTTCTTC
TRBV6-6,.,TRBJ2-3,TRBD1,CASRQGQGAKTDTQYF,TGTGCCAGCAGACAAGGACAGGGGGCGAAGACAGATACGCAGTATTTT
TRBV5-1,.,TRBJ2-7,.,CASSLQGLSSYEQYF,TGCGCCAGCAGCCTCCAGGGGCTAAGCTCCTACGAGCAGTACTTC
TRBV7-9,.,TRBJ2-1,.,CASSLAGGNEQFF,TGTGCCAGCAGCTTAGCGGGAGGAAATGAGCAGTTCTTC
TRBV5-1,.,TRBJ2-1,.,CASSRTLDEQFF,TGCGCCAGCAGCAGGACCTTGGATGAGCAGTTCTTC
TRBV29-1,.,TRBJ2-1,TRBD1,CSVETGGFYNEQFF,TGCAGCGTCGAGACAGGGGGTTTCTACAATGAGCAGTTCTTC
TRBV19,medium-sized,TRBJ2-2,.,CASSIPGSELFF,TGTGCCAGTAGTATACCCGGATCGGAGCTGTTTTTT
TRBV28,.,TRBJ1-1,TRBD1,CASSFNPYGDRGYTEAFF,TGTGCCAGCAGTTTTAACCCTTACGGGGACAGGGGGTACACTGAAGCTTTCTTT
TRBV6-1,.,TRBJ1-5,.,CASSVRTAAHQPQHF,TGTGCCAGCAGCGTTCGAACTGCTGCACATCAGCCCCAGCATTTT
TRBV2,once,TRBJ2-5,TRBD1,CASSGQGAKMTQYF,TGTGCCAGCAGTGGACAGGGGGCCAAGATGACCCAGTACTTC
TRBV5-4,.,TRBJ2-7,TRBD2,CASSLGPASLAGSSYEQYF,TGTGCCAGCAGCTTGGGCCCTGCGAGTCTAGCGGGATCCTCCTACGAGCAGTACTTC
TRBV2,.,TRBJ1-2,.,CASSSSGTGPYTF,TGTGCCAGCAGTTCCTCCGGGACGGGGCCATACACCTTC
TRBV7-3,once,TRBJ2-1,TRBD1,CASSQQPGQGFDEQFF,TGTGCCAGCAGCCAGCAACCGGGACAGGGTTTCGATGAGCAGTTCTTC
TRBV19,.,TRBJ2-1,.,CASSGSGFNEQFF,TGTGCCAGTAGTGGGTCGGGTTTCAATGAGCAGTTCTTC
TRBV15,.,TRBJ1-5,.,CATSRGGGRNNQPQHF,TGTGCCACCAGCAGAGGAGGCGGAAGGAACAATCAGCCCCAGCATTTT
TRBV7-9,.,TRBJ2-2,.,CASSLVGLNTGELFF,TGTGCCAGCAGCTTAGTCGGACTAAACACCGGGGAGCTGTTTTTT
TRBV7-8,.,TRBJ1-1,.,CASSLLGIVSGPEAFF,TGTGCCAGCAGCTTATTGGGGATTGTGTCAGGTCCTGAAGCTTTCTTT
TRBV11-2,.,TRBJ2-2,.,CASSLDQDRSNTGELFF,TGTGCCAGCAGCTTAGACCAGGACCGATCGAACACCGGGGAGCTGTTTTTT
TRBV19,once,TRBJ2-7,.,CASTPSGGYSYEQYF,TGTGCCAGTACGCCCTCGGGCGGATACTCCTACGAGCAGTACTTC
TRBV7-9,few,TRBJ1-2,.,CASSIMGSNYGYTF,TGTGCCAGCAGCATCATGGGGTCCAACTATGGCTACACCTTC
TRBV6-6,once,TRBJ2-7,TRBD1,CASSPNRGEGYEQYF,TGTGCCAGCAGCCCTAACAGGGGTGAGGGATACGAGCAGTACTTC
TRBV19,.,TRBJ1-2,TRBD1,CASSIVRTGNNYGYTF,TGTGCCAGTAGTATAGTCCGGACAGGGAACAACTATGGCTACACCTTC
TRBV18,.,TRBJ2-6,.,CASSVNSGANVLTF,TGTGCCAGCTCCGTTAACTCTGGGGCCAACGTCCTGACTTTC